Following are 30 T cell receptor beta chains from one sample sequenced in a study of cytomegalovirus exposure and HLA in healthy donors. It was with 60 Vbeta and 13 Jbeta primers that the PCR ran. Sequencing used immunoSEQ multiplex PCR; TCRdb keeps in-frame clones, though not all of them. The data hold about 150,000 clones, with roughly 79% observed a single time. Sequencing was carried out using PBMCs. Receptors were obtained from a man in his late teens or twenties in good health and CMV-seronegative.

The V call is TRBV7-6, the J call TRBJ2-7; TRBD1 matches 10 bases. Germline CDR1 and CDR2: SGHVS and FNYEAQ. The CDR3 runs 14 residues. The J segment lost 5 bases and the V segment lost 1 base, leaving 2 bases of the junction unmatched. This CDR3 is CASSLETGGDEQYF. The CDR3 coding sequence is TGTGCCAGCAGCTTAGAGACAGGGGGCGACGAGCAGTACTTC.

V gene TRBV30 combines with J gene TRBJ2-3, with D maybe TRBD2 (7 bases). CDR1 is GTSNPN, CDR2 SVGIG, per germline (reference sequence). Trimming left V 4 bases short and J 5 bases short, with 16 bases between. The CDR3 spans 14 residues. Here the CDR3 DNA reads TGTGCCTGGAATTTCGGGGGGCTAGAAGATACGCAGTATTTT. Encoded protein: CAWNFGGLEDTQYF.

Details on this clone: The conserved phenylalanine or tryptophan normally closing the CDR3 is absent here, so this likely arose from a read error. V and J are TRBV6-1 and TRBJ1-1, with D possibly TRBD1 on 5 matching bases. Deletions cut 3 bases from V and 6 bases from J, with 11 bases between. The CDR3 extends over 13 amino acids. Germline assignment: CDR1 MNHNS and CDR2 SASEGT. CDR3 amino acids: CASSETEAAEAFL. In nucleotides, the CDR3 is TGTGCCAGCAGTGAGACAGAAGCTGCTGAAGCTTTCCTT.

V gene TRBV2 combines with J gene TRBJ2-5, with TRBD2 matching over 12 bases. Per germline, CDR1 SNHLY and CDR2 FYNNEI. V lost 4 bases to trimming and J lost 4 bases; unmatched junction nucleotides: 13. This CDR3 region has 18 residues. The CDR3 loop reads CASSAHLWLAGGGETQYF. The CDR3 region has the DNA TGTGCCAGCAGTGCTCACCTGTGGCTAGCGGGGGGGGGAGAGACCCAGTACTTC.

This clone is a singleton in its sample. The chain couples TRBV2 to TRBJ1-2; possibly TRBD1 for D (6 bases). The V end lost 6 bases, the J end lost 0 bases, and 11 bases lay between the germline ends. The CDR3 is 14 amino acids. CDR1 and CDR2 (germline): SNHLY, FYNNEI. CDR3 bases: TGTGCCAGCAGGCGACAGGAGACTAACTATGGCTACACCTTC. It yields the protein CASRRQETNYGYTF.

The rearrangement links TRBV5-1 to TRBJ2-7; D remains ambiguous. The CDR3 consists of 12 residues. The V gene's germline CDR1 is SGHRS and CDR2 YFSETQ. V gave up 7 bases and J gave up 4 bases, with 12 bases separating them. The CDR3 DNA reads as TGCGCCAGCGGTTTTACAGATTACGAGCAGTACTTC. Translated, it gives CASGFTDYEQYF. The full variable domain, rest sourced from reference TRBV5-1 and TRBJ2-7, is KAGVTQTPRYLIKTRGQQVTLSCSPISGHRSVSWYQQTPGQGLQFLFEYFSETQRNKGNFPGRFSGRQFSNSRSEMNVSTLELGDSALYLCASGFTDYEQYFGPGTRLTVT.

This rearrangement joins TRBV11-1 to TRBJ2-7, with D possibly being TRBD1 (7 bases). V lost 0 bases, J lost 3 bases, and 12 bases lay in between. The CDR3 is made up of 15 amino acids. Germline values: CDR1 SGHAT, CDR2 FQDESV (reference sequence). CDR3 DNA: TGTGCCAGCAGCTTAGCCCAGGGGGGCGTCTACGAGCAGTACTTC. Translation gives CASSLAQGGVYEQYF. Full variable domain (outside the CDR3, taken from reference TRBV11-1 and TRBJ2-7): EAEVAQSPRYKITEKSQAVAFWCDPISGHATLYWYRQILGQGPELLVQFQDESVVDDSQLPKDRFSAERLKGVDSTLKIQPAELGDSAMYLCASSLAQGGVYEQYFGPGTRLTVT.

This chain connects TRBV10-1 to TRBJ2-2, with 8 bases aligning to TRBD1. Germline CDR1 and CDR2: WNHNN and SYGVQD (reference sequence). CDR3 length: 16 amino acids. V gave up 3 bases and J gave up 7 bases; unmatched junction bases: 10. The CDR3 DNA is TGCGCCAGCAGTGAAGGGGACAGGAGACTTGGCGGGGAGCTGTTTTTT. It is translated as CASSEGDRRLGGELFF.

This chain connects TRBV11-3 to TRBJ2-6, with 9 bases aligning to TRBD1. Germline values: CDR1 SGHNT, CDR2 YENEEA. The CDR3 is 16 amino acids. With V trimmed by 4 bases and J by 0 bases, 1 base remained unmatched. The CDR3 is CASSSGQGSGANVLTF. CDR3 nucleotides: TGTGCCAGCAGCTCGGGACAGGGCTCTGGGGCCAACGTCCTGACTTTC.

This clone was counted only a few times. The CDR3, as DNA: TGTGCCAGCAGTTTCGGACAGAACACTGAAGCTTTCTTT. Protein product: CASSFGQNTEAFF. The chain has TRBV6-5 and TRBJ1-1; possibly TRBD1 for D (5 bases). V lost 4 bases to trimming and J lost 1 base, with 7 bases between them. In germline, CDR1 is MNHEY, CDR2 SVGAGI. The CDR3 consists of 13 residues.

The CDR3 DNA is TGTGCCAGCAGGAGAGACAGGGACGACACCGGGGAGCTGTTTTTT. The encoded protein is CASRRDRDDTGELFF. This chain joins TRBV2 and TRBJ2-2; 7 nucleotides line up with TRBD1. The CDR3 length is 15 residues. J gave up 3 bases and V 6 bases, and 7 bases lay outside the gene matches. Germline lookup yields CDR1 SNHLY and CDR2 FYNNEI.

This rearrangement joins TRBV19 to TRBJ1-1; TRBD1 matches 7 bases. CDR3 length equals 15 residues. The V gene end was trimmed by 5 bases and the J gene end by 1 base; junction bases not matched to a gene: 7. Germline V gives CDR1 LNHDA, CDR2 SQIVND (reference sequence). This chain's CDR3 is CASSVGTAANTEAFF. In DNA, the CDR3 is TGTGCCAGTAGTGTGGGGACAGCGGCGAACACTGAAGCTTTCTTT.

The chain joins TRBV28 to TRBJ1-6, with a possible D match to TRBD1 (5 bases). The V gene lost 6 bases and the J gene lost 7 bases, with 10 bases spanning the gap. CDR1 is MDHEN, CDR2 SYDVKM, per germline. The CDR3 is 13 amino acids. The CDR3 here is CASRKDTNSPLHF. CDR3 coding DNA: TGTGCCAGCAGGAAGGACACCAATTCACCCCTCCACTTT.

The rearrangement uses TRBV18 and TRBJ1-6; 8 bases line up with TRBD1. This CDR3 comprises 19 residues. With V trimmed by 2 bases and J by 0 bases, 9 bases remained unmatched. CDR1 and CDR2 from the germline V gene are KGHSH and LQKENI. This CDR3 reads CASSPATGAASSYNSPLHF. In nucleotides, the CDR3 is TGTGCCAGCTCACCAGCGACAGGGGCCGCGAGCTCCTATAATTCACCCCTCCACTTT.

The chain combines TRBV6-6 with TRBJ2-1; 9 bases align to TRBD1. V lost 4 bases to trimming and J lost 6 bases; unmatched junction nucleotides: 1. CDR1 MNHNY and CDR2 SVGAGI come from the germline V gene (reference sequence). There are 13 residues in the CDR3. Here the CDR3 DNA reads TGTGCCAGCAGTTTGGGACAGGGCAATGAGCAGTTCTTC. Translated: CASSLGQGNEQFF.

V usage is TRBV6-6 and J usage is TRBJ1-3; TRBD1 agrees at 7 bases. CDR1 is MNHNY, CDR2 SVGAGI, per germline (reference sequence). The ends lost 6 bases at V and 4 bases at J; junction bases unmatched: 9. CDR3 length equals 15 residues. The DNA of the CDR3 is TGTGCCAGCAGAACCGTAACAGGGGACGGAAACACCATATATTTT. Residues: CASRTVTGDGNTIYF.

The V gene is TRBV5-5, the J gene TRBJ2-7; possibly TRBD2 for D (6 bases). This CDR3 is 14 amino acids long. V shed 4 bases and J shed 0 bases, with 11 bases lying between them. The germline CDR1 and CDR2 sequences are SGHKS and YYEKEE (reference sequence). CDR3 DNA sequence: TGTGCCAGCAGCGGCGACGGGAGCTCCTACGAGCAGTACGTC. It is translated as CASSGDGSSYEQYV.

V is TRBV2 and J is TRBJ1-1, with 8 bases aligning to TRBD1. This CDR3 has 14 residues. The trim removed 6 bases at V and 3 bases at J, leaving 6 bases unmatched. Germline lookup yields CDR1 SNHLY and CDR2 FYNNEI. CDR3 DNA: TGTGCCAGCAGGGGACTCAGGGGGCACACTGAAGCTTTCTTT. Its protein product is CASRGLRGHTEAFF.

This chain joins TRBV7-9 and TRBJ2-5; D is possibly TRBD1 (6 bases). CDR3 length equals 15 residues. Per germline, CDR1 SEHNR and CDR2 FQNEAQ (reference sequence). V gave up 1 base and J gave up 0 bases, with 9 bases separating them. CDR3 coding DNA: TGTGCCAGCAGCTTAGACAGGGCCTACCAAGAGACCCAGTACTTC. It translates to CASSLDRAYQETQYF.

This clone was seen only a few times. This sequence joins TRBV5-1 and TRBJ1-4, with D unclear. From germline, CDR1 is SGHRS and CDR2 YFSETQ. CDR3 size: 17 residues. The V and J ends lost 0 bases and 8 bases respectively, with 20 bases between them. CDR3 in amino acids: CASSLGAATPPAEKLFF. DNA for the CDR3: TGCGCCAGCAGCTTGGGGGCAGCAACTCCCCCGGCGGAAAAACTGTTTTTT.

This sequence joins TRBV28 and TRBJ1-6; 7 nucleotides align to TRBD1. Germline-derived CDR1 and CDR2 are MDHEN and SYDVKM. The CDR3 totals 15 residues. Trimming at V came to 3 bases and at J to 3 bases, leaving 2 bases not matched to a gene. CDR3 sequence reads: CASSLGQLYNSPLHF. CDR3 nucleotides: TGTGCCAGCAGTTTGGGACAGCTCTATAATTCACCCCTCCACTTT. The full variable domain, completed using reference TRBV28 and TRBJ1-6, is DVKVTQSSRYLVKRTGEKVFLECVQDMDHENMFWYRQDPGLGLRLIYFSYDVKMKEKGDIPEGYSVSREKKERFSLILESASTNQTSMYLCASSLGQLYNSPLHFGNGTRLTVT.

This clone appeared a few times. The gene calls are TRBV27 and TRBJ1-2; D remains unclear. The ends were cut back, 0 bases at V and 3 bases at J, with 8 bases in the middle. The V gene's germline CDR1 is MNHEY and CDR2 SMNVEV (reference sequence). This CDR3 comprises 14 residues. The CDR3 region has the DNA TGTGCCAGCAGTTTATCTGGCTTTTACTATGGCTACACCTTC. Encoded protein: CASSLSGFYYGYTF.

The chain carries TRBV4-3 and TRBJ2-2; 7 bases are a match to TRBD1. The junction had 2 bases not matched to a gene; V was cut back by 0 bases and J by 1 base. There are 16 residues in the CDR3. CDR1 is LGHNA, CDR2 YSLEER, per germline. CDR3 sequence reads: CASSQDWDRNTGELFF. DNA for the CDR3: TGCGCCAGCAGCCAAGATTGGGACAGGAACACCGGGGAGCTGTTTTTT.

The V and J genes are TRBV7-3 and TRBJ2-7; no firm D call. Trimming removed 0 bases at V and 1 base at J, with 4 bases between. Per germline, CDR1 SGHTA and CDR2 FQGTGA. This CDR3 is 13 amino acids long. As DNA, the CDR3 is TGTGCCAGCAGCTTAACTAATTCCTACGAGCAGTACTTC. It is translated as CASSLTNSYEQYF.

The CDR3 protein is CASRHRGRVSGANVLTF. CDR3 in DNA: TGTGCCAGCAGACACAGGGGGCGCGTCTCTGGGGCCAACGTCCTGACTTTC. The J gene is TRBJ2-6, the V gene TRBV7-9, with TRBD1 matching 9 bases. Looked up from germline, CDR1 is SEHNR and CDR2 is FQNEAQ (reference sequence). The CDR3 runs to 17 residues. V lost 6 bases to trimming and J lost 0 bases; unmatched junction nucleotides: 6.

Points on this clone: Other DNA sequences in this specimen translate into the identical CDR3. The chain joins TRBV10-2 to TRBJ1-4, with 10 bases identical to TRBD1. The CDR3 sequence is 14 residues long. The V gene's germline CDR1 is WSHSY and CDR2 SAAADI. The V gene end was trimmed by 6 bases and the J gene end by 7 bases; junction bases not matched to a gene: 5. CDR3 amino acids: CASSGTGVFEKLFF. CDR3 bases: TGCGCCAGCAGCGGGACAGGGGTCTTTGAAAAACTGTTTTTT.

The chain is built from TRBV18 and TRBJ1-1, with unresolved D. Germline V gene data show CDR1 as KGHSH and CDR2 as LQKENI. Deletions cut 5 bases from V and 8 bases from J, with 18 bases between. The CDR3 runs to 14 residues. CDR3 residues: CASSASVATGEAFF. CDR3 DNA: TGTGCCAGCTCAGCCTCCGTGGCTACGGGGGAAGCTTTCTTT.

This clone appeared a single time. V and J are TRBV6-6 and TRBJ1-6; D is uncertain. Germline V gene sequence: CDR1 MNHNY, CDR2 SVGAGI (reference sequence). Trimming took 3 bases from V and 11 from J, leaving 14 bases between them. CDR3 length: 14 residues. The CDR3 DNA is TGTGCCAGCAGTTATCTAACAGAAAACCCACCCCTCCACTTT. Translating it yields CASSYLTENPPLHF.

The rearrangement links TRBV7-2 to TRBJ2-7; D remains ambiguous. Germline CDR1 SGHTA, CDR2 FQGNSA. This CDR3 spans 12 amino acids. Trimming stripped 6 bases from V and 1 base from J, with 7 bases between. The CDR3: CASRRESYEQYF. The CDR3 region has the DNA TGTGCCAGCAGGAGAGAATCCTACGAGCAGTACTTC.

The chain combines TRBV6-5 with TRBJ2-2, with D possibly matching TRBD1 (5 bases). CDR3 length: 15 amino acids. The V gene's germline CDR1 is MNHEY and CDR2 SVGAGI. V was cut by 2 bases and J by 0 bases, with 7 bases left in between. CDR3 protein: CASSYTGANTGELFF. CDR3 sequence (DNA): TGTGCCAGCAGTTACACAGGAGCGAACACCGGGGAGCTGTTTTTT.